This entry lists 28 T cell receptor beta chains sequenced from one sample in a study of monozygotic twins with cystic fibrosis. Sequencing used immunoSEQ multiplex PCR; TCRdb keeps in-frame clones, though not all of them. Among fewer than 20,000 clones listed, around 97% were seen once. Sequencing used blood. Receptors originate from a girl aged 2-10 years with cystic fibrosis.

The gene calls are TRBV29-1 and TRBJ1-1; unclear D gene. Germline V gene sequence: CDR1 SQVTM, CDR2 ANQGSEA. The CDR3 is 14 amino acids. Between the trimmed V and J ends, which lost 6 bases and 4 bases, there was a span of 18 bases. Here the CDR3 DNA reads TGCAGCGTATGTTCAACTCAGGTGAGCACTGAAGCTTTCTTT. This codes for CSVCSTQVSTEAFF.

The rearrangement joins TRBV19 to TRBJ2-7; the D gene is possibly TRBD2 (7 bases). The length of the CDR3 is 14 residues. With 3 bases removed from V and 6 bases from J, the gap between germline ends came to 15 bases. Germline CDR1 reads LNHDA; CDR2 reads SQIVND (reference sequence). CDR3 protein: CASSIGGGSVEQYF. CDR3 in DNA: TGTGCCAGTAGTATTGGCGGGGGCAGTGTCGAGCAGTACTTC.

This clone occurred a few times. The rearrangement joins TRBV30 to TRBJ1-2; a possible D gene is TRBD1 (6 bases). The V gene lost 2 bases and the J gene lost 5 bases, with 9 bases spanning the gap. This CDR3 comprises 12 residues. Germline loops: CDR1 GTSNPN, CDR2 SVGIG (reference sequence). The CDR3 here is CAWSPGDYGYTF. CDR3 coding DNA: TGTGCCTGGAGTCCAGGGGATTATGGCTACACCTTC.

The chain combines TRBV5-4 with TRBJ2-1; TRBD2 agrees at 13 bases. The V gene's germline CDR1 is SGHNT and CDR2 YYREEE (reference sequence). The V and J ends lost 4 bases and 5 bases, in that order; junction bases with no gene match: 3. CDR3 length equals 15 residues. DNA for the CDR3: TGTGCCAGCAGCGTCGGACTAGCGGGGGACAATGAGCAGTTCTTC. Translating gives CASSVGLAGDNEQFF.

The chain carries TRBV6-6 and TRBJ1-6; a weak D match, TRBD1 (5 bases). The CDR3 is 16 residues long. Germline CDR1 MNHNY, CDR2 SVGAGI (reference sequence). V was clipped by 6 bases and J by 9 bases, with 21 bases between them. The CDR3 spells CASSPFTGAAGSPLHF. The CDR3 DNA is TGTGCCAGCAGCCCCTTTACTGGGGCCGCGGGTTCACCCCTCCACTTT.

CDR3 in DNA: TGTGCCAGTAGCCCGACAGGGGGAGGGGGCTACACCTTC. Translation: CASSPTGGGGYTF. V gene TRBV19 combines with J gene TRBJ1-2; 9 positions match TRBD1. V was clipped by 6 bases and J by 8 bases; unmatched bases: 7. CDR1 LNHDA and CDR2 SQIVND come from the germline V gene (reference sequence). This CDR3 comprises 13 residues.

The chain recombines TRBV29-1 with TRBJ2-7, with 12 bases lining up with TRBD2. CDR3 length equals 18 residues. V gave up 1 base and J gave up 0 bases; unmatched junction bases: 10. The germline CDR1 and CDR2 sequences are SQVTM and ANQGSEA. In DNA form, the CDR3 reads TGCAGCGTTGAAGGCCCAGGACTAGCGGGGTATAGCTCCTACGAGCAGTACTTC. The encoded protein is CSVEGPGLAGYSSYEQYF.

V and J are TRBV5-4 and TRBJ1-1, with a tentative D call TRBD1 (5 bases). The V gene's germline CDR1 is SGHNT and CDR2 YYREEE (reference sequence). Trimming stripped 0 bases from V and 9 bases from J, with 18 bases between. This CDR3 has 15 amino acids. Here the CDR3 DNA reads TGTGCCAGCAGCTTGGAGAATGGACACCGAGGGCAAGCTTTCTTT. The encoded protein is CASSLENGHRGQAFF.

The V gene is TRBV9, the J gene TRBJ1-2, with D perhaps matching TRBD1 (5 bases). V lost 5 bases to trimming and J lost 0 bases, with 11 bases between them. The CDR3 is made up of 14 amino acids. Germline V gives CDR1 SGDLS, CDR2 YYNGEE. CDR3 loop: CASREPGTNYGYTF. The DNA of the CDR3 is TGTGCCAGCAGAGAACCAGGGACTAACTATGGCTACACCTTC.

The chain couples TRBV7-2 to TRBJ2-3; 10 bases map to TRBD2. The germline V gene encodes CDR1 SGHTA and CDR2 FQGNSA. CDR3 length equals 17 residues. After removal of 5 bases from V and 2 bases from J, the junction contained 10 bases not matched to a gene. DNA for the CDR3: TGTGCCAGCAGCCCTCGCCGTAGCGGGGGGTCCACAGATACGCAGTATTTT. Translating gives CASSPRRSGGSTDTQYF.

In this sample, this clone turned up a few times. The chain links TRBV10-1 to TRBJ1-3; no reliable D call. This CDR3 contains 13 residues. CDR1 is WNHNN, CDR2 SYGVQD, per germline (reference sequence). The V end was cut by 4 bases, the J end by 0 bases, with 4 bases between. The CDR3 coding sequence is TGCGCCAGCAGTGCCAGCTCTGGAAACACCATATATTTT. Its protein product is CASSASSGNTIYF.

The chain joins TRBV5-1 to TRBJ2-7; 11 positions agree with TRBD1. Germline trimming cut 3 bases from V and 2 bases from J; bases unmatched to any gene: 1. From germline, CDR1 is SGHRS and CDR2 YFSETQ. This CDR3 has 14 amino acids. The CDR3 region is CASSSDRGPYEQYF. The CDR3 region has the DNA TGCGCCAGCAGCTCGGACAGGGGGCCCTACGAGCAGTACTTC.

CDR3 loop: CASSPRIQGASYNSPLHF. The CDR3 region has the DNA TGCGCCAGCAGCCCAAGAATACAGGGGGCGTCCTATAATTCACCCCTCCACTTT. The V gene is TRBV4-3, the J gene TRBJ1-6; 9 bases match TRBD1. There are 18 residues in the CDR3. Germline V CDR1 and CDR2: LGHNA, YSLEER. V lost 4 bases and J lost 1; bases outside the gene matches: 8.

The chain combines TRBV6-6 with TRBJ2-7; D remains unclear. CDR3 length: 12 amino acids. The germline V gene encodes CDR1 MNHNY and CDR2 SVGAGI (reference sequence). Trimming pared 8 bases from V and 3 bases from J, leaving 11 bases between. CDR3 sequence reads: CASHAAIYEQYF. DNA for the CDR3: TGTGCCAGCCACGCCGCAATCTACGAGCAGTACTTC.

The chain links TRBV9 to TRBJ1-3; D not certain. Per the germline V gene, CDR1 is SGDLS and CDR2 is YYNGEE. V was trimmed by 4 bases and J by 0 bases, leaving 5 bases between them. The CDR3 runs 13 residues. The CDR3 DNA reads as TGTGCCAGCAGCAAATTCTCTGGAAACACCATATATTTT. Its translation: CASSKFSGNTIYF.

The chain joins TRBV29-1 to TRBJ2-3; possible D gene TRBD2, 6 bases. There are 17 residues in the CDR3. Per germline, CDR1 SQVTM and CDR2 ANQGSEA. Trimming shortened V by 4 bases and J by 1 base, and 21 bases separated the two germline ends. The CDR3 DNA sequence: TGCAGCGTTGCGGGGATTATGGGGGGTGCCGGCACAGATACGCAGTATTTT. It translates to CSVAGIMGGAGTDTQYF.

The genes are TRBV6-5 and TRBJ1-1, with D uncertain. Deletions cut 0 bases from V and 7 bases from J, with 12 bases between. The CDR3 runs 14 residues. From germline, CDR1 is MNHEY and CDR2 SVGAGI. The CDR3 reads CASSYSGASLEAFF. As DNA, the CDR3 is TGTGCCAGCAGTTACTCGGGAGCCAGCCTTGAAGCTTTCTTT.

The genes are TRBV19 and TRBJ1-4, with TRBD1 identical over 9 bases. Per the germline V gene, CDR1 is LNHDA and CDR2 is SQIVND (reference sequence). This CDR3 is 17 amino acids long. The trim removed 6 bases at V and 0 bases at J, leaving 8 bases unmatched. The chain's CDR3 is CASSRTGGIATNEKLFF. CDR3 DNA sequence: TGTGCCAGTAGCCGAACAGGGGGCATAGCAACTAATGAAAAACTGTTTTTT. Complete variable domain (other parts from reference TRBV19 and TRBJ1-4): DGGITQSPKYLFRKEGQNVTLSCEQNLNHDAMYWYRQDPGQGLRLIYYSQIVNDFQKGDIAEGYSVSREKKESFPLTVTSAQKNPTAFYLCASSRTGGIATNEKLFFGSGTQLSVL.

The genes are TRBV19 and TRBJ1-1; D is unresolved. V was shortened by 5 bases and J by 3 bases, with 7 bases between the two germline ends. Germline V gives CDR1 LNHDA, CDR2 SQIVND (reference sequence). This CDR3 is built from 12 residues. This CDR3 is CASSLGYTEAFF. CDR3 DNA: TGTGCCAGTAGTCTGGGATACACTGAAGCTTTCTTT.

This sequence joins TRBV6-1 and TRBJ1-6; tentative D call: TRBD1 (6 bases). Per the germline V gene, CDR1 is MNHNS and CDR2 is SASEGT. V was trimmed by 2 bases and J by 7 bases, leaving 21 bases between them. The CDR3 has 18 amino acids. CDR3 sequence (DNA): TGTGCCAGCAGTGAAAAGTGGGGGGCGATTTCTAACAATTCACCCCTCCACTTT. It translates to CASSEKWGAISNNSPLHF.

The rearrangement links TRBV5-1 to TRBJ2-1; no firm D call. Germline V gives CDR1 SGHRS, CDR2 YFSETQ. Between the trimmed V and J ends, which lost 1 base and 6 bases, there was a span of 8 bases. The CDR3 length is 13 residues. The CDR3 spells CASSLSSFNEQFF. CDR3 in DNA: TGCGCCAGCAGCTTGTCCAGCTTCAATGAGCAGTTCTTC.

The chain joins TRBV9 to TRBJ1-6; 7 bases match TRBD1. This CDR3 comprises 16 residues. V was clipped by 3 bases and J by 4 bases; unmatched bases: 7. Germline CDR1 SGDLS, CDR2 YYNGEE. The CDR3 DNA reads as TGTGCCAGCAGCGACGGGGGGGACAGATATAATTCACCCCTCCACTTT. This gives the protein CASSDGGDRYNSPLHF.

J is TRBJ1-1 and V is TRBV14; weak D call: TRBD1 (6 bases). This CDR3 has 15 residues. Per germline, CDR1 SGHDN and CDR2 FVKESK. V lost 4 bases and J lost 10, with 22 bases in between. CDR3 DNA sequence: TGTGCCAGCAGCCGCGTATCAGGACAGTATCTCGGAGCTTTCTTT. Protein product: CASSRVSGQYLGAFF.

This chain links TRBV9 with TRBJ2-3, with D unclear. The CDR3 totals 14 residues. CDR1 and CDR2 (germline): SGDLS, YYNGEE. V lost 1 base and J 0 bases, leaving 6 bases between the germline ends. CDR3: CASSVSSSTDTQYF. CDR3 DNA sequence: TGTGCCAGCAGCGTATCTAGTAGCACAGATACGCAGTATTTT. The entire variable domain, with the rest obtained from reference TRBV9 and TRBJ2-3, is as follows: DSGVTQTPKHLITATGQRVTLRCSPRSGDLSVYWYQQSLDQGLQFLIQYYNGEERAKGNILERFSAQQFPDLHSELNLSSLELGDSALYFCASSVSSSTDTQYFGPGTRLTVL.

V and J are TRBV7-2 and TRBJ2-2, with 13 bases aligning to TRBD2. Unmatched junction bases numbered 8, after V lost 3 bases and J lost 7 bases. Germline loops: CDR1 SGHTA, CDR2 FQGNSA. CDR3 length equals 17 residues. CDR3: CASSLGGLAGRGGELFF. As DNA, the CDR3 is TGTGCCAGCAGCTTGGGGGGACTAGCGGGACGCGGCGGGGAGCTGTTTTTT.

The chain carries TRBV25-1 and TRBJ1-2, with TRBD1 as a possible D gene (5 bases). The germline V and J ends were trimmed by 7 bases and 2 bases, with 8 bases remaining between them. In germline, CDR1 is MGHDK, CDR2 SYGVNS. CDR3 length: 12 amino acids. The CDR3 DNA sequence: TGTGCCAGCACGGACACCAACTATGGCTACACCTTC. This gives the protein CASTDTNYGYTF.

V and J are TRBV10-1 and TRBJ2-1, with TRBD2 matching over 10 bases. Trimming at V came to 4 bases and at J to 9 bases, leaving 6 bases not matched to a gene. The CDR3 sequence is 14 residues long. In germline, CDR1 is WNHNN, CDR2 SYGVQD (reference sequence). CDR3 DNA: TGCGCCAGCAGTGGTCAGCGGGGGGGAGGTGAGCAGTTCTTC. Translation gives CASSGQRGGGEQFF.

This chain joins TRBV27 and TRBJ1-2, with D unclear. The CDR3 runs 12 residues. With 4 bases removed from V and 8 bases from J, the gap between germline ends came to 11 bases. Germline assignment: CDR1 MNHEY and CDR2 SMNVEV (reference sequence). The CDR3 DNA is TGTGCCAGCAGTTCGACCCCTTGGGGCTACACCTTC. Translation gives CASSSTPWGYTF.